A selection of T cell receptor beta chains follows, all from one sample in a study of blood T cell repertoires in COVID-19. The protocol was immunoSEQ multiplex PCR, while the TCRdb copy is restricted to in-frame clones and leaves out a portion. The data hold about 240,000 clones, with over 65% observed a single time. Sequencing input: peripheral blood. These receptors were obtained from a woman older than 75 with acute or convalescent COVID-19. Both conserved end residues are part of each CDR3. Each record gives: J gene, D gene, clone size, CDR3 length, V gene, CDR3 DNA, CDR3 protein. A D gene is named only where the DNA matches it firmly. Expanded clones get a size class; other rows say once, few or many, or leave the size out.

TRBJ2-7	TRBD2	.	15	TRBV6-5	TGTGCCAGCAGACCTGTAGCGGGGGGGGCCTACGAGCAGTACTTC	CASRPVAGGAYEQYF
TRBJ1-1	.	.	14	TRBV7-2	TGTGCCAGCAGCTATTACAGGGCGGGCACTGAAGCTTTCTTT	CASSYYRAGTEAFF
TRBJ1-2	TRBD1	once	14	TRBV7-9	TGTGCCAGCAGCTTTGGGACAGGGGCCTATGGCTACACCTTC	CASSFGTGAYGYTF
TRBJ1-6	TRBD1	.	14	TRBV6-5	TGTGCCAGCAGTACCGGGACAGGGAATTCACCCCTCCACTTT	CASSTGTGNSPLHF
TRBJ1-4	.	.	13	TRBV19	TGTGCCAGTAGTATGAGGGAGTTGGAAAAACTGTTTTTT	CASSMRELEKLFF
TRBJ1-1	.	few	15	TRBV5-1	TGCGCCAGCAGCCTCGCCGGAGCCGGTGACACTGAAGCTTTCTTT	CASSLAGAGDTEAFF
TRBJ2-7	.	.	13	TRBV27	TGTGCCAGCAGTTTAGTTCGGGGGTACGAGCAGTACTTC	CASSLVRGYEQYF
TRBJ2-1	.	.	13	TRBV9	TGTGCCAGCAGCGTAGGAGTCGCAAATGAGCAGTTCTTC	CASSVGVANEQFF
TRBJ1-5	.	.	14	TRBV2	TGTGCCAGCAGTGGACAGATGATCAATCAGCCCCAGCATTTT	CASSGQMINQPQHF
TRBJ1-2	TRBD1	.	15	TRBV11-2	TGTGCCAGCAGCTTAGAACAGGGGGCGAACTATGGCTACACCTTC	CASSLEQGANYGYTF
TRBJ2-3	.	once	15	TRBV5-4	TGTGCCAGCAGCCCGGACTGGAAGAGCACAGATACGCAGTATTTT	CASSPDWKSTDTQYF
TRBJ1-6	.	.	13	TRBV3-1/TRBV3-2	TGTGCCAGCAGCCTCGGTCGGGGGGCACCCCTCCACTTT	CASSLGRGAPLHF
TRBJ2-7	.	.	15	TRBV5-1	TGCGCCAGCAGCTTGGTAGTGGGACTCACCTACGAGCAGTACTTC	CASSLVVGLTYEQYF
TRBJ1-3	.	.	16	TRBV19	TGTGCCAGTAGTATAGGGGGGCAGCACTCTGGAAACACCATATATTTT	CASSIGGQHSGNTIYF
TRBJ2-7	.	.	11	TRBV2	TGTGCCAGCGAACAGAAGGATAGGCAGTACTTC	CASEQKDRQYF
TRBJ1-1	TRBD1	.	13	TRBV29-1	TGCAGCGTGGGACAGGGGGCCAGCACTGAAGCTTTCTTT	CSVGQGASTEAFF
TRBJ1-5	.	.	14	TRBV6-5	TGTGCCAGCAGTCTACAGGGTTCGGGCCAGCCCCAGCATTTT	CASSLQGSGQPQHF
TRBJ1-4	.	.	13	TRBV3-1/TRBV3-2	TGTGCCAGCAGCCGACAGAAGAATGAAAAACTGTTTTTT	CASSRQKNEKLFF
TRBJ2-7	.	.	14	TRBV2	TGTGCCAGCAGTGGATCGGTGGGCAGCTACGAGCAGTACTTC	CASSGSVGSYEQYF
TRBJ1-3	.	once	15	TRBV6-5	TGTGCCAGCAGTTACTCGGGGGCAACAGGAAACACCATATATTTT	CASSYSGATGNTIYF
TRBJ1-1	.	.	17	TRBV3-1/TRBV3-2	TGTGCCAGCAGCCTTTCTCTTTGTAGGGGTGAGAGCACTGAAGCTTTCTTT	CASSLSLCRGESTEAFF
TRBJ2-3	.	.	16	TRBV6-7	TGTGCCAGCAGTTACCCTGAGGTACATAGCACAGATACGCAGTATTTT	CASSYPEVHSTDTQYF
TRBJ2-1	.	.	15	TRBV19	TGTGCCAGTAGTATGCGGTCGGCTGGTAGCAATGAGCAGTTCTTC	CASSMRSAGSNEQFF